Sequencing of this T cell receptor (beta chain) was carried out in a study of CD8+CD57+ T cells in acquired aplastic anemia. The study, taken as a whole, reports: Researchers report that about 28 CD8+ CDR3 sequences appeared in both patients and controls.

Concerning this clonotype itself: The antigen remains undetermined.

It was patients with CD8+CD57+ cell expansion by flow cytometry who were chosen for sequencing. CDR3 and TCR beta VDJ profiling relied on a genomic DNA template. TCRdb analysed the reads with MiXCR anew, one entry per CDR3 protein. Here the sample spans some 150,000 distinct CDR3 sequences, roughly two thirds being singletons. The sequence came from a human donor with aplastic anemia. The specimen was sorted CD4+, CD8+, or CD8+CD57+ T cells (not recorded which) from PBMCs.

The DNA for the CDR3 is TGCAGTGCTAAGGACTACAGGGGGGCGTACGAGACCCAGTACTTC. It specifies CSAKDYRGAYETQYF. J is TRBJ2-5 and V is TRBV20-1; 8 bases line up with TRBD1. Germline V gene lookup returns CDR1 DFQATT and CDR2 SNEGSKA (reference sequence). The trim removed 4 bases at V and 5 bases at J, leaving 12 bases unmatched. The CDR3 is made up of 15 amino acids.